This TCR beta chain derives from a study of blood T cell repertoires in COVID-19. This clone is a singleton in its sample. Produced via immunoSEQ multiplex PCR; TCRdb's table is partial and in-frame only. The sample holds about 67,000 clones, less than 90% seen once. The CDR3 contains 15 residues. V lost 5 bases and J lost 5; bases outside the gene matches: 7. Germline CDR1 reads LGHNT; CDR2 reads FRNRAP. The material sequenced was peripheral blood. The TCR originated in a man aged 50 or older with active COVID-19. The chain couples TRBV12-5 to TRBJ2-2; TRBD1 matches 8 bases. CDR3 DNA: TGTGCTAGTGGTCCGAGGACAGGGTGGACCGGGGAGCTGTTTTTT. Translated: CASGPRTGWTGELFF.